The rows below give T cell receptor beta chains drawn from one sample of a study of cytomegalovirus exposure and HLA in healthy donors. The table came from immunoSEQ multiplex PCR; TCRdb's copy has only in-frame clones and leaves some out. The table records fewer than 250,000 clones, roughly 80% of them present only once. The source material was PBMCs. All receptors derive from a woman between 18 and 29 years old in good health and CMV-seronegative. The CDR3 runs from the conserved cysteine through the conserved F or W. The D gene is left open where the match is weak. Expanded clones are given a class, and other clones once, few, many or no size at all.

NA,TRBV6-6,TRBJ1-1,NA,CASTVGGRAEAFF,TGTGCCAGCACTGTCGGAGGTCGGGCGGAAGCTTTCTTT
NA,TRBV25-1,TRBJ2-1,NA,CASSEYRMGTTEQFF,TGTGCCAGCAGTGAATATAGGATGGGGACAACTGAGCAGTTCTTC
NA,TRBV5-8,TRBJ2-7,TRBD2,CASSNRGRGLYEQYF,TGTGCCAGCAGTAACCGGGGGAGGGGCTTATACGAGCAGTACTTC
NA,TRBV6-6,TRBJ2-1,TRBD1,CASRLVGGGYNEQFF,TGTGCCAGCAGGCTCGTAGGGGGCGGCTACAATGAGCAGTTCTTC
NA,TRBV7-9,TRBJ2-7,NA,CASSFYVTPSDEQYF,TGTGCCAGCAGCTTTTATGTGACCCCCTCGGACGAGCAGTACTTC
NA,TRBV5-4,TRBJ2-7,NA,CASSLDPGDYEQYF,TGTGCCAGCAGCTTGGATCCTGGAGATTACGAGCAGTACTTC
NA,TRBV5-1,TRBJ2-2,TRBD1,CASSLAPGQGVSGELFF,TGCGCCAGCAGCTTGGCCCCCGGACAGGGGGTCTCCGGGGAGCTGTTTTTT
NA,TRBV28,TRBJ2-7,TRBD1,CASSSDRAHEQYF,TGTGCCAGCAGTTCGGACAGGGCCCACGAGCAGTACTTC
NA,TRBV7-9,TRBJ2-7,TRBD1,CASSLPGQGREQYF,TGTGCCAGCAGCTTACCCGGACAGGGACGCGAGCAGTACTTC
NA,TRBV7-9,TRBJ1-6,NA,CASSPGTTSGSPLHF,TGTGCCAGCAGTCCCGGGACAACCTCAGGTTCACCCCTCCACTTT
NA,TRBV6-5,TRBJ2-2,NA,CASSYSIENTGELFF,TGTGCCAGCAGTTACTCGATCGAAAACACCGGGGAGCTGTTTTTT
once,TRBV4-1,TRBJ1-4,TRBD1,CASSPGQGWEKLFF,TGCGCCAGCAGCCCCGGACAGGGGTGGGAAAAACTGTTTTTT
NA,TRBV27,TRBJ2-7,TRBD2,CASGGRAAEQYF,TGTGCCAGCGGTGGGAGGGCCGCTGAGCAGTACTTC
NA,TRBV18,TRBJ1-2,NA,CASSPQSGSGGYTF,TGTGCCAGCTCACCACAGTCAGGGAGCGGCGGCTACACCTTC
NA,TRBV5-1,TRBJ2-4,NA,CASSLGAGLANIQYF,TGCGCCAGCAGCTTGGGGGCCGGGCTGGCGAACATTCAGTACTTC
NA,TRBV7-9,TRBJ1-1,NA,CASSLDGPRGFF,TGTGCCAGCAGCTTAGATGGCCCCAGAGGTTTCTTT
NA,TRBV18,TRBJ2-6,TRBD1,CASSLRTGADSGANVLTF,TGTGCCAGCTCGCTTAGGACAGGGGCCGACTCTGGGGCCAACGTCCTGACTTTC
NA,TRBV6-4,TRBJ2-1,NA,CASSDGGSYNEQFF,TGTGCCAGCAGTGACGGGGGGTCCTACAATGAGCAGTTCTTC
once,TRBV30,TRBJ1-1,NA,CAWSARGTEAFF,TGTGCCTGGAGTGCCAGGGGCACTGAAGCTTTCTTT
few,TRBV2,TRBJ2-2,NA,CASNPTGTGELFF,TGTGCCAGCAACCCGACGGGGACCGGGGAGCTGTTTTTT
NA,TRBV10-2,TRBJ2-7,NA,CASMRPGPYEQYF,TGCGCCAGCATGCGGCCAGGGCCATACGAGCAGTACTTC
NA,TRBV6-1,TRBJ1-2,NA,CAGSGASGLGYTF,TGTGCCGGTAGTGGGGCGTCAGGGTTAGGCTACACCTTC
NA,TRBV25-1,TRBJ2-7,NA,CASSEWDIPSYEQYF,TGTGCCAGCAGTGAATGGGACATCCCCTCCTACGAGCAGTACTTC
NA,TRBV2,TRBJ1-4,NA,CASSERGLDNEKLFF,TGTGCCAGCAGTGAACGGGGGCTTGATAATGAAAAACTGTTTTTT
few,TRBV5-1,TRBJ1-1,TRBD1,CASSVDRGRNTEAFF,TGCGCCAGCAGCGTAGACAGGGGGCGAAACACTGAAGCTTTCTTT
NA,TRBV9,TRBJ1-5,NA,CASSVGTAGQPQHF,TGTGCCAGCAGCGTAGGGACGGCGGGGCAGCCCCAGCATTTT
few,TRBV27,TRBJ2-3,NA,CASTLRGAGDTQYF,TGTGCCAGCACCCTACGCGGGGCCGGGGATACGCAGTATTTT
NA,TRBV6-1,TRBJ1-1,NA,CASRSEETEAFF,TGTGCCTCACGGTCGGAGGAAACTGAAGCTTTCTTT
NA,TRBV10-3,TRBJ1-5,NA,CAIREWVDQPQHF,TGTGCCATCAGGGAGTGGGTGGACCAGCCCCAGCATTTT
NA,TRBV28,TRBJ2-7,TRBD1,CASREGTGTYEQYF,TGTGCCAGCAGGGAGGGGACAGGGACCTACGAGCAGTACTTC
NA,TRBV30,TRBJ2-5,TRBD1,CAWNSIRDRGRETQYF,TGTGCCTGGAATAGCATCCGGGACAGGGGACGGGAGACCCAGTACTTC
NA,TRBV7-9,TRBJ1-3,TRBD1,CASSLRGLGNTIYF,TGTGCCAGCAGCCTCAGGGGGCTCGGAAACACCATATATTTT
NA,TRBV20-1,TRBJ1-2,NA,CSAPGGYTF,TGCAGTGCCCCTGGGGGCTACACCTTC